Sequencing of this T cell receptor (beta chain) was carried out in a study of T cells after yellow fever vaccination. At the level of the study: It was SMART-Seq v4 Ultra Low Input that prepared the fractions with low cell numbers. Findings and caveats of the study: In FACS-sorted repertoires, abundant clonotypes from the bulk population could appear as contaminants. Primary-vaccination clones mostly resurfaced post-booster (about 95% CD4, about 87% CD8).

Each CDR3 protein is one row after TCRdb ran MiXCR on the 5' RACE reads. The data contain roughly 500,000 distinct CDR3 sequences, 15% to 20% of them singletons. This clonotype has a count of ten or more. Its target is unknown. The CDR3 extends over 14 amino acids. Germline assignment: CDR1 SGHTA and CDR2 FQGNSA. V was clipped by 5 bases and J by 6 bases; unmatched bases: 5. V usage is TRBV7-2 and J usage is TRBJ2-7; 12 positions agree with TRBD2. The receptor was isolated from a man aged 25 to 40 who received the YFV17D yellow fever vaccine. Specimen: PBMCs, collected 15 days after the yellow fever booster vaccination. The CDR3 loop reads CASSPGLAGTEQYF. The DNA of the CDR3 is TGTGCCAGCAGCCCCGGACTAGCGGGAACCGAGCAGTACTTC.